One and the same sample provided the 2 T cell receptor beta chains below, sequenced in a study of T cell responses to AZD1222 COVID-19 vaccine. TCRdb keeps only in-frame clones here, not all; method: immunoSEQ multiplex PCR. In the table there are 150,000 to 200,000 clones, approximately 92% of which are singletons. The sample was peripheral blood, taken 28 days after the second dose of the MenACWY control vaccine. The receptors here all came from an adult who received the MenACWY meningococcal vaccine as a control.

The rearrangement joins TRBV7-2 to TRBJ1-6, with D hard to call. V was shortened by 4 bases and J by 3 bases, with 4 bases between the two germline ends. From germline, CDR1 is SGHTA and CDR2 FQGNSA. The CDR3 has 13 residues. The chain's CDR3 is CASSSLYNSPLHF. CDR3 bases: TGTGCCAGCAGCTCGCTCTATAATTCACCCCTCCACTTT.

This chain connects TRBV12-3 or TRBV12-4 to TRBJ1-1; no definite D call. This CDR3 comprises 12 residues. V gave up 2 bases and J gave up 8 bases, with 9 bases separating them. The DNA for the CDR3 is TGTGCCAGCAGTTTACGGGGTCGAGAAGCTTTCTTT. Protein product: CASSLRGREAFF.